This entry features one T cell receptor (beta chain) sequence. Its antigen remains unknown. Deep was the level at which the assay was run. Measured with immunoSEQ multiplex PCR; TCRdb has only the in-frame clones, and not every one. The table has about 480,000 clones, almost 80% seen once; the top ten hold approximately 12%. These data originate in a study of shared clonotypes between healthy human individuals. With 5 bases clipped from V and 5 bases from J, the junction kept 7 bases outside the gene matches. Germline V lookup: CDR1 SGHVS, CDR2 FNYEAQ. The CDR3 sequence is 15 residues long. Study conclusions and caveats: It was the few donors that limited the genetic and exposure-history diversity represented.

The sequencing input was PBMCs. The source of this sequence is a woman in her forties in good health. Some clones in this sample may be carry-over from other donors' samples. This sequence joins TRBV7-6 and TRBJ1-1; 11 nucleotides line up with TRBD1. CDR3 protein: CASSPGTGGETEAFF. CDR3 coding DNA: TGTGCCAGCAGCCCTGGGACAGGGGGTGAGACTGAAGCTTTCTTT.